This T cell receptor (beta chain) was sequenced during a study of blood T cell repertoires in COVID-19. Seattle cases were enrolled at active infection and followed longitudinally. TCRdb keeps only in-frame clones here, not all; method: immunoSEQ multiplex PCR. The sample has roughly 380,000 clones, around nine tenths seen once; the top ten hold 1.5% to 1.9%. The ends lost 2 bases at V and 1 base at J; junction bases unmatched: 2. This CDR3 is 15 amino acids long. CDR1 MNHNS and CDR2 SASEGT come from the germline V gene. Sequencing was performed on peripheral blood. The origin of this receptor is a middle-aged woman with COVID-19, enrolled during active disease. This chain uses TRBV6-1 with TRBJ2-3; 8 nucleotides agree with TRBD2. The CDR3, as DNA: TGTGCCAGCAGTGAAATTAGCGGGGGCACAGATACGCAGTATTTT. As protein: CASSEISGGTDTQYF.